The 31 T cell receptor beta chains reported below all come from one sample, sequenced in a study of T cell responses to AZD1222 COVID-19 vaccine. The assay was immunoSEQ multiplex PCR, and TCRdb's table has in-frame clones only and misses some. The sample lists 150,000 to 200,000 clones; more than 85% were seen once. The material sequenced was peripheral blood, taken on day 0 of AZD1222 vaccination. All receptors derive from an adult in good health.

The gene calls are TRBV4-1 and TRBJ1-1, with 8 bases fitting TRBD1. J lost 5 bases, V lost 0 bases, and 5 bases had no gene match. The CDR3 covers 15 residues. Germline CDR1 reads MGHRA; CDR2 reads YSYEKL. The CDR3 sequence is CASSQDATGVTEAFF. The CDR3 DNA reads TGCGCCAGCAGCCAAGACGCGACAGGGGTTACTGAAGCTTTCTTT.

This chain joins TRBV3-1 (or the pseudogene TRBV3-2) and TRBJ1-2; TRBD1 agrees at 8 bases. CDR1 is LGHDT and CDR2 is YNNKEL in the germline V gene (reference sequence). The V segment lost 1 base and the J segment 2 bases; nucleotides outside the gene matches: 0. The CDR3 length is 14 residues. The CDR3 here is CASSQGQGNYGYTF. For the CDR3, the DNA is TGTGCCAGCAGCCAAGGACAGGGGAACTATGGCTACACCTTC.

The CDR3: CASSSGSGTGASYEQYF. The CDR3 region has the DNA TGTGCCAGCAGCTCGGGGTCGGGGACAGGGGCCAGCTACGAGCAGTACTTC. This rearrangement joins TRBV7-3 to TRBJ2-7; 10 positions agree with TRBD1. The CDR3 length is 17 residues. From germline, CDR1 is SGHTA and CDR2 FQGTGA. V lost 4 bases, J lost 3 bases, and 12 bases stayed unmatched.

The chain employs TRBV4-2 and TRBJ1-4; no clear D gene. V gave up 1 base and J gave up 8 bases, with 14 bases separating them. This CDR3 comprises 15 residues. Germline CDR1 reads LGHNA; CDR2 reads YNFKEQ. The CDR3 nucleotides read TGTGCCAGCAGCCAAGGATCCACCAACTGGGAAAAACTGTTTTTT. Translation: CASSQGSTNWEKLFF.

The V and J genes are TRBV15 and TRBJ2-3; 11 nucleotides agree with TRBD2. Germline trimming cut 5 bases from V and 11 bases from J; bases unmatched to any gene: 12. The germline V gene has CDR1 LNHNV and CDR2 YYDKDF (reference sequence). The CDR3 covers 15 residues. CDR3 sequence: CATSAPGLADYMQYF. CDR3 sequence (DNA): TGTGCCACCAGCGCTCCGGGACTAGCGGATTATATGCAGTATTTT.

The chain's CDR3 is CASRWTGGNTEAFF. CDR3 DNA sequence: TGTGCCAGCAGGTGGACAGGGGGCAACACTGAAGCTTTCTTT. The genes are TRBV7-2 and TRBJ1-1; 11 bases fit TRBD1. The germline gives CDR1 SGHTA, CDR2 FQGNSA. V gave up 6 bases and J gave up 2 bases; unmatched junction bases: 2. The CDR3 is 14 residues long. Drawing the rest from reference TRBV7-2 and TRBJ1-1, the complete variable domain is GAGVSQSPSNKVTEKGKDVELRCDPISGHTALYWYRQSLGQGLEFLIYFQGNSAPDKSGLPSDRFSAERTGGSVSTLTIQRTQQEDSAVYLCASRWTGGNTEAFFGQGTRLTVV.

CDR3 loop: CASVDPPYEQYF. DNA of the CDR3: TGTGCCAGCGTGGATCCCCCCTACGAGCAGTACTTC. The chain combines TRBV28 with TRBJ2-7; no firm D call. Per the germline V gene, CDR1 is MDHEN and CDR2 is SYDVKM. V lost 8 bases to trimming and J lost 2 bases, with 10 bases between them. The CDR3 totals 12 residues.

The chain employs TRBV5-1 and TRBJ1-5, with TRBD1 as a possible D gene (6 bases). Germline CDR1 and CDR2: SGHRS and YFSETQ. The CDR3 is made up of 13 amino acids. The V end was cut by 0 bases, the J end by 7 bases, with 8 bases between. DNA for the CDR3: TGCGCCAGCAGCTTGGTGGGGGCCCAGCCCCAGCATTTT. It is translated as CASSLVGAQPQHF.

This clone was found a few times. The V call is TRBV4-1, the J call TRBJ2-3; D possibly uses TRBD1 or TRBD2 (5 bases each). The CDR3 covers 19 residues. Germline CDR1 MGHRA, CDR2 YSYEKL. V was shortened by 0 bases and J by 8 bases, with 27 bases between the two germline ends. The CDR3 loop reads CASSQDDPPRGPLQGTQYF. The CDR3 DNA sequence: TGCGCCAGCAGCCAAGATGATCCTCCCCGGGGCCCTTTGCAGGGTACGCAGTATTTT.

A single count supports this clone. V is TRBV6-6 and J is TRBJ2-5, with D maybe TRBD2 (5 bases). The germline CDR1 and CDR2 sequences are MNHNY and SVGAGI (reference sequence). There are 14 residues in the CDR3. Trimming cost V 0 bases and J 0 bases, with 5 bases left between them. The CDR3 is CASSYSGDQETQYF. CDR3 bases: TGTGCCAGCAGTTACTCCGGGGACCAAGAGACCCAGTACTTC.

The V gene is TRBV21-1, the J gene TRBJ2-5. TRBV21-1 is a pseudogene locus. The CDR3 covers 17 residues. The CDR3 sequence: CASSKRGQDINGETQYF. Here the CDR3 DNA reads TGTGCCAGCAGCAAACGAGGGCAGGACATCAACGGGGAGACCCAGTACTTC.

The V gene is TRBV4-1, the J gene TRBJ1-4; TRBD1 is a possible D gene (5 bases). Germline values: CDR1 MGHRA, CDR2 YSYEKL. The CDR3 loop spans 16 amino acids. V lost 7 bases to trimming and J lost 6 bases, with 21 bases between them. The CDR3 DNA reads as TGCGCCAGCAACCTCTATCGGGGGACGGGCCATGAAAAACTGTTTTTT. It specifies CASNLYRGTGHEKLFF.

This clone appeared a single time. The rearrangement links TRBV2 to TRBJ1-1; 8 bases are a match to TRBD1. The germline gives CDR1 SNHLY, CDR2 FYNNEI. The CDR3 consists of 13 residues. V gave up 4 bases and J gave up 5 bases; unmatched junction bases: 3. CDR3: CASSGTGGTEAFF. The CDR3 DNA reads as TGTGCCAGCAGTGGAACAGGGGGAACTGAAGCTTTCTTT.

The V call is TRBV2, the J call TRBJ1-5; D gene ambiguous. CDR3 length: 13 amino acids. CDR1 and CDR2 from the germline V gene are SNHLY and FYNNEI. The V gene lost 5 bases and the J gene lost 5 bases, with 10 bases spanning the gap. The CDR3 coding sequence is TGTGCCAGCAGTCCTAGAGTGGATCAGCCCCAGCATTTT. Its translation: CASSPRVDQPQHF.

The chain joins TRBV7-2 to TRBJ2-5; D is possibly TRBD2 (7 bases). V lost 1 base and J lost 6, with 18 bases in between. Germline CDR1 SGHTA, CDR2 FQGNSA. This CDR3 region has 16 residues. The CDR3 sequence: CASSLEYGGGPQTQYF. The CDR3 region has the DNA TGTGCCAGCAGCTTAGAGTATGGGGGGGGGCCGCAGACCCAGTACTTC.

The rearrangement uses TRBV9 and TRBJ1-2; 9 bases are shared with TRBD1. J was trimmed by 6 bases and V by 4 bases; bases with no gene match: 4. There are 13 residues in the CDR3. Germline V CDR1 and CDR2: SGDLS, YYNGEE. DNA of the CDR3: TGTGCCAGCAGCTCCGGGACAGGGAATGGCTACACCTTC. It is translated as CASSSGTGNGYTF.

The rearrangement uses TRBV28 and TRBJ2-5; TRBD1 matches 7 bases. The CDR3 is 17 residues long. Germline lookup yields CDR1 MDHEN and CDR2 SYDVKM. With V trimmed by 0 bases and J by 5 bases, 12 bases remained unmatched. The CDR3 protein is CASSLWSRQGVTETQYF. CDR3 nucleotides: TGTGCCAGCAGTTTATGGAGTCGGCAGGGGGTAACGGAGACCCAGTACTTC.

The V gene is TRBV28, the J gene TRBJ1-6; maybe TRBD1 (5 bases). V gave up 7 bases and J gave up 7 bases, with 20 bases separating them. The CDR3 extends over 16 amino acids. Per germline, CDR1 MDHEN and CDR2 SYDVKM. CDR3 sequence: CASTAFDAGENSPLHF. DNA of the CDR3: TGTGCCAGCACCGCCTTCGATGCGGGGGAGAATTCACCCCTCCACTTT.

The chain employs TRBV27 and TRBJ1-5, with D maybe TRBD1 (5 bases). V lost 0 bases to trimming and J lost 0 bases, with 9 bases between them. This CDR3 has 16 residues. Germline assignment: CDR1 MNHEY and CDR2 SMNVEV (reference sequence). The CDR3 spells CASSLSGTTSNQPQHF. The CDR3 DNA follows: TGTGCCAGCAGTTTATCCGGGACGACTAGCAATCAGCCCCAGCATTTT.

The chain couples TRBV3-1 (or the pseudogene TRBV3-2) to TRBJ2-2; D ambiguous. CDR1 LGHDT and CDR2 YNNKEL come from the germline V gene (reference sequence). This CDR3 is built from 11 residues. The V and J ends lost 6 bases and 4 bases respectively, with 3 bases between them. The CDR3 DNA reads TGTGCCAGCAGGACCACCGGGGAGCTGTTTTTT. Amino acid sequence: CASRTTGELFF.

The rearrangement uses TRBV18 and TRBJ2-1, with D hard to call. The CDR3 has 13 residues. Trimming shortened V by 3 bases and J by 3 bases, and 6 bases separated the two germline ends. Germline-derived CDR1 and CDR2 are KGHSH and LQKENI. The CDR3, as DNA: TGTGCCAGCTCACCGCTCGGCTACAATGAGCAGTTCTTC. As protein: CASSPLGYNEQFF.

A single count supports this clone. This sequence joins TRBV19 and TRBJ2-1; D perhaps matches TRBD1 (6 bases). The CDR3 runs 17 residues. V lost 3 bases and J lost 6, with 21 bases in between. Looked up from germline, CDR1 is LNHDA and CDR2 is SQIVND (reference sequence). CDR3 protein: CASSMGAGVGSGNEQFF. The CDR3 DNA follows: TGTGCCAGTAGTATGGGGGCTGGGGTTGGAAGTGGCAATGAGCAGTTCTTC.

The chain recombines TRBV4-1 with TRBJ2-7; D is possibly TRBD1 (5 bases). Trimming removed 0 bases at V and 6 bases at J, with 15 bases between. The V gene's germline CDR1 is MGHRA and CDR2 YSYEKL. The CDR3 totals 15 residues. DNA for the CDR3: TGCGCCAGCAGCCAAGATCCCCAGGGTCGAGCCGAGCAGTACTTC. Translating it yields CASSQDPQGRAEQYF.

J is TRBJ2-2 and V is TRBV3-1 (or the pseudogene TRBV3-2); D is uncertain. The CDR3 is 13 amino acids. CDR1 is LGHDT, CDR2 YNNKEL, per germline (reference sequence). Between the trimmed V and J ends, which lost 4 bases and 5 bases, there was a span of 8 bases. CDR3 DNA sequence: TGTGCCAGCAGCCGGCCCTATACCGGGGAGCTGTTTTTT. This translates into CASSRPYTGELFF.

This rearrangement joins TRBV12-3 or TRBV12-4 to TRBJ1-6; D is undetermined. V lost 7 bases, J lost 8 bases, and 9 bases lay in between. The CDR3 spans 12 residues. The CDR3 loop is CASKAEYSPLHF. Here the CDR3 DNA reads TGTGCCAGCAAGGCAGAGTATTCACCCCTCCACTTT.

The V call is TRBV5-1, the J call TRBJ1-2; TRBD1 matches 9 bases. The CDR3 consists of 16 residues. Germline V CDR1 and CDR2: SGHRS, YFSETQ. V was clipped by 3 bases and J by 0 bases; unmatched bases: 6. CDR3: CASSWGQGEANYGYTF. The CDR3 bases are TGCGCCAGCAGCTGGGGACAGGGAGAAGCTAACTATGGCTACACCTTC.

This clone appeared a single time. The V and J genes are TRBV18 and TRBJ2-7; maybe TRBD2 (5 bases). V lost 3 bases and J 0 bases, leaving 12 bases between the germline ends. This CDR3 comprises 15 residues. The germline V gene encodes CDR1 KGHSH and CDR2 LQKENI. The CDR3 DNA follows: TGTGCCAGCTCACCCCCCGGGGTACCCTCCTACGAGCAGTACTTC. It specifies CASSPPGVPSYEQYF.

This chain uses TRBV6-5 with TRBJ1-4, with D hard to call. CDR1 is MNHEY and CDR2 is SVGAGI in the germline V gene. V was shortened by 6 bases and J by 5 bases, with 13 bases between the two germline ends. This CDR3 is 14 amino acids long. This chain's CDR3 is CASSPGVGNEKLFF. DNA for the CDR3: TGTGCCAGCAGCCCCGGAGTCGGGAATGAAAAACTGTTTTTT.

The V gene is TRBV9, the J gene TRBJ1-1; D remains ambiguous. This CDR3 region has 13 residues. V was trimmed by 1 base and J by 4 bases, leaving 8 bases between them. Germline V gives CDR1 SGDLS, CDR2 YYNGEE. The CDR3 here is CASSVMLGTEAFF. The CDR3 nucleotides are TGTGCCAGCAGCGTAATGTTAGGCACTGAAGCTTTCTTT.

The gene calls are TRBV5-1 and TRBJ1-1; the D gene is possibly TRBD1 (5 bases). There are 14 residues in the CDR3. The germline V and J ends were trimmed by 1 base and 7 bases, with 14 bases remaining between them. The germline gives CDR1 SGHRS, CDR2 YFSETQ. The CDR3 DNA sequence: TGCGCCAGCAGCTTGCAAGGGCAGGACATTGAAGCTTTCTTT. It specifies CASSLQGQDIEAFF.

The rearrangement joins TRBV28 to TRBJ1-5, with D perhaps matching TRBD1 (6 bases). V lost 2 bases, J lost 2 bases, and 16 bases lay in between. Germline lookup yields CDR1 MDHEN and CDR2 SYDVKM. This CDR3 is 17 amino acids long. The chain's CDR3 is CASSLVNWGAGNQPQHF. CDR3 bases: TGTGCCAGCAGTTTAGTAAATTGGGGGGCGGGCAATCAGCCCCAGCATTTT. Variable domain in full (rest from reference TRBV28 and TRBJ1-5): DVKVTQSSRYLVKRTGEKVFLECVQDMDHENMFWYRQDPGLGLRLIYFSYDVKMKEKGDIPEGYSVSREKKERFSLILESASTNQTSMYLCASSLVNWGAGNQPQHFGDGTRLSIL.